Below, 14 T cell receptor beta chains from the same sample are listed, as sequenced in a study of technical replicates of blood from several donors. Profiling relied on immunoSEQ multiplex PCR, and the TCRdb table lists in-frame clones only, not all of them. The sample comprises 35,000 to 50,000 clones, 90% to 97% of which are singletons, and around 0.4% rests with the top ten. The sequencing input was T cells isolated from PBMCs. These receptors were obtained from a human donor in good health.

The chain carries TRBV11-1 and TRBJ1-2; a weak D match, TRBD1 (5 bases). This CDR3 has 15 amino acids. Deletions cut 6 bases from V and 0 bases from J, with 14 bases between. The germline V gene encodes CDR1 SGHAT and CDR2 FQDESV (reference sequence). CDR3 nucleotide sequence: TGTGCCAGCAGATCATACGACAGTCCTAACTATGGCTACACCTTC. This gives the protein CASRSYDSPNYGYTF.

The genes are TRBV2 and TRBJ2-5, with D perhaps TRBD1 (7 bases). Trimming shortened V by 11 bases and J by 0 bases, and 16 bases separated the two germline ends. Germline CDR1 SNHLY, CDR2 FYNNEI. This CDR3 has 14 residues. CDR3: CAEAGGWYQETQYF. In DNA form, the CDR3 reads TGTGCCGAAGCAGGGGGGTGGTACCAAGAGACCCAGTACTTC.

The rearrangement links TRBV19 to TRBJ1-4; no reliable D call. Per germline, CDR1 LNHDA and CDR2 SQIVND (reference sequence). The CDR3 consists of 14 residues. The V gene lost 6 bases and the J gene lost 8 bases, with 16 bases spanning the gap. The chain's CDR3 is CASSSPGLKEKLFF. The CDR3 DNA follows: TGTGCCAGTAGCTCCCCCGGACTTAAGGAAAAACTGTTTTTT.

V and J are TRBV5-1 and TRBJ2-7; 7 bases map to TRBD1. CDR1 SGHRS and CDR2 YFSETQ come from the germline V gene. This CDR3 comprises 15 residues. V was clipped by 4 bases and J by 7 bases; unmatched bases: 14. For the CDR3, the DNA is TGCGCCAGCAGCCACCGGGCAGGGGGTGTGAGTGAGCAGTACTTC. Its translation: CASSHRAGGVSEQYF.

This clone showed up just once. This chain joins TRBV27 and TRBJ1-1; D remains unclear. Trimming shortened V by 3 bases and J by 2 bases, and 10 bases separated the two germline ends. This CDR3 spans 14 amino acids. Germline CDR1 reads MNHEY; CDR2 reads SMNVEV (reference sequence). The CDR3 sequence: CASSLSQFNTEAFF. The CDR3 DNA reads TGTGCCAGCAGTTTGTCCCAATTCAACACTGAAGCTTTCTTT.

CDR3 amino acids: CASKTGTANTEAFF. CDR3 bases: TGTGCCAGCAAAACCGGGACAGCGAACACTGAAGCTTTCTTT. The chain uses TRBV14 and TRBJ1-1; 7 bases are a match to TRBD1. Germline V lookup: CDR1 SGHDN, CDR2 FVKESK. This CDR3 contains 14 residues. V gave up 7 bases and J gave up 1 base; unmatched junction bases: 6.

The CDR3 DNA is TGTGCCAGCAGCTTAGGGCAGGGCACCTTTGGCTACACCTTC. This encodes CASSLGQGTFGYTF. The J gene is TRBJ1-2, the V gene TRBV7-6, with D tentatively TRBD1 (5 bases). CDR3 length equals 14 residues. Germline V gives CDR1 SGHVS, CDR2 FNYEAQ. The ends were cut back, 1 base at V and 7 bases at J, with 13 bases in the middle.

The J gene is TRBJ1-1, the V gene TRBV10-3; TRBD1 agrees at 7 bases. The CDR3 is 15 residues long. The germline CDR1 and CDR2 sequences are ENHRY and SYGVKD. J lost 0 bases, V lost 6 bases, and 7 bases had no gene match. CDR3 region: CAIRGDRLMNTEAFF. The CDR3 nucleotides read TGTGCCATCAGGGGGGACAGACTCATGAACACTGAAGCTTTCTTT.

The chain is built from TRBV28 and TRBJ1-2; 8 positions agree with TRBD1. The germline V gene has CDR1 MDHEN and CDR2 SYDVKM. CDR3 length: 15 amino acids. The J segment lost 8 bases and the V segment lost 6 bases, leaving 14 bases of the junction unmatched. The CDR3 region is CASSRARGLSGGYTF. Here the CDR3 DNA reads TGTGCCAGCAGCAGAGCCAGGGGGCTATCAGGAGGCTACACCTTC.

V is TRBV6-1 and J is TRBJ2-7, with 9 bases that match TRBD2. V shed 5 bases, J shed 2 bases, and the junction held 4 bases outside the gene matches. The CDR3 loop spans 14 amino acids. Looked up from germline, CDR1 is MNHNS and CDR2 is SASEGT. The CDR3 spells CASSSIAGAYEQYF. The CDR3 DNA reads TGTGCCAGCAGTTCGATAGCGGGAGCCTACGAGCAGTACTTC.

The chain couples TRBV2 to TRBJ2-1, with TRBD2 matching over 10 bases. The trim removed 3 bases at V and 7 bases at J, leaving 3 bases unmatched. This CDR3 comprises 14 residues. The germline CDR1 and CDR2 sequences are SNHLY and FYNNEI. The chain's CDR3 is CASSEASGRNEQFF. The CDR3 DNA follows: TGTGCCAGCAGTGAGGCTAGCGGGAGAAATGAGCAGTTCTTC.

The rearrangement joins TRBV6-1 to TRBJ2-3; 7 bases agree with TRBD1. The V gene's germline CDR1 is MNHNS and CDR2 SASEGT. The CDR3 sequence is 14 residues long. The J segment lost 1 base and the V segment lost 2 bases, leaving 0 bases of the junction unmatched. The CDR3 spells CASSEQGGTDTQYF. CDR3 coding DNA: TGTGCCAGCAGTGAACAGGGGGGCACAGATACGCAGTATTTT.

V and J are TRBV6-5 and TRBJ1-2; D unresolved. This CDR3 is built from 15 residues. Trimming left V 0 bases short and J 2 bases short, with 10 bases between. Germline V lookup: CDR1 MNHEY, CDR2 SVGAGI. The CDR3 spells CASSYSVGRNYGYTF. CDR3 coding DNA: TGTGCCAGCAGTTACTCTGTGGGCCGAAACTATGGCTACACCTTC.

The chain couples TRBV4-2 to TRBJ2-1; D call uncertain. The CDR3 has 17 amino acids. Germline CDR1 and CDR2: LGHNA and YNFKEQ. V lost 3 bases and J 2 bases, leaving 17 bases between the germline ends. The CDR3 loop is CASSQGRVRQAYNEQFF. DNA for the CDR3: TGTGCCAGCAGCCAGGGTCGGGTGCGGCAAGCCTACAATGAGCAGTTCTTC.